A selection of T cell receptor beta chains follows, all from one sample in a study of blood T cell repertoires in COVID-19. Profiling relied on immunoSEQ multiplex PCR, and the TCRdb table lists in-frame clones only, not all of them. The sample has 70,000 or so clones; approximately 78% are singletons. Sequenced: peripheral blood. Receptors originate from a woman older than 75 with acute or convalescent COVID-19. Both conserved end residues are part of each CDR3. D genes are given only for firm matches. The size entry is marked missing in some rows and otherwise reads once, few, many or a size class.

size	D	J	V	CDR3	DNA
once	TRBD1	TRBJ1-5	TRBV12-3/TRBV12-4	CASTGGGWEPQHF	TGTGCCAGCACTGGAGGGGGCTGGGAGCCCCAGCATTTT
NA	NA	TRBJ1-3	TRBV7-7	CASSPTLDSWNTIYF	TGTGCTAGCAGCCCAACCCTGGACAGCTGGAACACCATATATTTT
NA	NA	TRBJ2-7	TRBV20-1	CSASISDGGNSEQYF	TGCAGTGCTAGTATCAGCGACGGAGGGAATTCCGAGCAGTACTTC
NA	TRBD2	TRBJ2-2	TRBV3-1/TRBV3-2	CASSQQPGLAFGELFF	TGTGCCAGCAGCCAACAACCGGGACTAGCGTTCGGGGAGCTGTTTTTT
NA	NA	TRBJ2-7	TRBV4-1	CASSPFTSGEQYF	TGCGCCAGCAGCCCATTTACTTCGGGCGAGCAGTACTTC
NA	TRBD2	TRBJ2-5	TRBV3-1/TRBV3-2	CASSLRTSGGETQYF	TGTGCCAGCAGCCTAAGGACTAGCGGAGGAGAGACCCAGTACTTC
once	TRBD1	TRBJ2-3	TRBV5-4	CASSGQGATDTQYF	TGTGCCAGCAGTGGGCAGGGGGCTACAGATACGCAGTATTTT
few	TRBD1	TRBJ2-5	TRBV18	CASSMGQLQETQYF	TGTGCCAGCTCTATGGGACAGCTTCAAGAGACCCAGTACTTC
NA	NA	TRBJ2-1	TRBV5-1	CASSLESRIGYNEQFF	TGCGCCAGCAGCTTGGAGTCTAGAATCGGCTACAATGAGCAGTTCTTC
NA	TRBD2	TRBJ2-4	TRBV18	CASSPRTSGLNIQYF	TGTGCCAGCTCACCCCGGACTAGCGGCCTTAACATTCAGTACTTC
NA	NA	TRBJ2-5	TRBV14	CASSQEPTQTQYF	TGTGCCAGCAGCCAAGAACCGACTCAGACCCAGTACTTC
NA	TRBD2	TRBJ2-4	TRBV10-1	CASSPSGGVKNIQYF	TGCGCCAGCAGTCCTAGCGGGGGGGTCAAAAACATTCAGTACTTC
once	TRBD2	TRBJ2-5	TRBV24-1	CATSDSRPGGGETQYF	TGTGCCACCAGTGATTCGCGACCGGGAGGAGGGGAGACCCAGTACTTC
NA	NA	TRBJ1-1	TRBV5-4	CASSFVGEDEAFF	TGTGCCAGCAGCTTCGTGGGGGAGGATGAAGCTTTCTTT
once	TRBD1	TRBJ1-2	TRBV6-5	CASSFSGTGGAGYTF	TGTGCCAGCAGTTTCTCCGGGACAGGGGGCGCAGGCTACACCTTC
NA	TRBD1	TRBJ1-3	TRBV7-3	CASSSFGRDGTGLFLSGNTIYF	TGTGCCAGCAGTAGCTTTGGGAGAGATGGGACAGGGCTCTTTCTGTCTGGAAACACCATATATTTT
NA	TRBD2	TRBJ2-3	TRBV10-2	CASSAGTSVADTQYF	TGCGCCAGCAGTGCCGGGACTAGCGTGGCAGATACGCAGTATTTT
NA	NA	TRBJ1-4	TRBV29-1	CSVGVQGNGEKLFF	TGCAGCGTTGGCGTACAGGGTAACGGGGAAAAACTGTTTTTT
NA	TRBD2	TRBJ2-3	TRBV19	CASTASAGRADTQYF	TGTGCCAGTACCGCGTCTGCGGGGAGGGCAGATACGCAGTATTTT
once	NA	TRBJ1-5	TRBV6-1	CASSEAGFNQPQHF	TGTGCCAGCAGTGAAGCCGGGTTCAATCAGCCCCAGCATTTT
few	NA	TRBJ1-2	TRBV6-4	CASSDFKGGYTF	TGTGCCAGCAGTGACTTTAAGGGGGGCTACACCTTC
NA	NA	TRBJ1-5	TRBV19	CASSINRAEPQHF	TGTGCCAGTAGTATAAACAGGGCAGAGCCCCAGCATTTT
NA	TRBD1	TRBJ2-1	TRBV7-9	CASSLARTGVEDEQFF	TGTGCCAGCAGCTTAGCCCGGACAGGGGTAGAGGATGAGCAGTTCTTC
NA	NA	TRBJ1-5	TRBV12-3/TRBV12-4	CASSLTDNQPQHF	TGTGCCAGCAGTTTGACAGACAATCAGCCCCAGCATTTT